This TCR beta chain appears in the sequencing data of a study of identical twins. Notes on the study in general: High-abundance cord blood beta clonotypes had fewer insertions; memory repertoires showed none. Out-of-frame alpha sequences common to twins were enriched for low generation probability.

A single record per CDR3 protein comes from TCRdb applying MiXCR to the 5' RACE reads. In the table there are 420,000 or so distinct CDR3 sequences, approximately 17% of which are singletons. This clonotype was picked up many times. Its antigen is currently unknown. Germline values: CDR1 MNHEY, CDR2 SVGAGI. V shed 4 bases and J 4 bases; nucleotides not matched to a gene: 9. The CDR3 consists of 15 residues. Specimen: naive T cells sorted from blood. This sequence originates from a man aged 50 to 60 in good health. The chain has TRBV6-5 and TRBJ2-7; 8 positions agree with TRBD2. CDR3 sequence: CASSSPGLVLYEQYF. In nucleotides, the CDR3 is TGTGCCAGCAGTTCGCCGGGACTAGTCCTATACGAGCAGTACTTC.